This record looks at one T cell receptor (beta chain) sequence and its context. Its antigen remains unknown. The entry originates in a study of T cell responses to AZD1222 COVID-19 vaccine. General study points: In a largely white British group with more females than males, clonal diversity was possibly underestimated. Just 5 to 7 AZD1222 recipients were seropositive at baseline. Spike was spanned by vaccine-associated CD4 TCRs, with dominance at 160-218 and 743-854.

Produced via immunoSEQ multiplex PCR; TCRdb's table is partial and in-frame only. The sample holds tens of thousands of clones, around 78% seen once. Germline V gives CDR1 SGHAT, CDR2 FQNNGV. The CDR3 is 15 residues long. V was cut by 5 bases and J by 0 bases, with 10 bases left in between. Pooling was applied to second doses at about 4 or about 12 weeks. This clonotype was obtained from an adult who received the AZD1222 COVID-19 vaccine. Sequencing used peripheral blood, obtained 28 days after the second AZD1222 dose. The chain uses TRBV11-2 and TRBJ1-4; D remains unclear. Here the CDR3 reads CASSPRATTNEKLFF. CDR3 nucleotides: TGTGCCAGCAGCCCTAGGGCGACAACTAATGAAAAACTGTTTTTT.